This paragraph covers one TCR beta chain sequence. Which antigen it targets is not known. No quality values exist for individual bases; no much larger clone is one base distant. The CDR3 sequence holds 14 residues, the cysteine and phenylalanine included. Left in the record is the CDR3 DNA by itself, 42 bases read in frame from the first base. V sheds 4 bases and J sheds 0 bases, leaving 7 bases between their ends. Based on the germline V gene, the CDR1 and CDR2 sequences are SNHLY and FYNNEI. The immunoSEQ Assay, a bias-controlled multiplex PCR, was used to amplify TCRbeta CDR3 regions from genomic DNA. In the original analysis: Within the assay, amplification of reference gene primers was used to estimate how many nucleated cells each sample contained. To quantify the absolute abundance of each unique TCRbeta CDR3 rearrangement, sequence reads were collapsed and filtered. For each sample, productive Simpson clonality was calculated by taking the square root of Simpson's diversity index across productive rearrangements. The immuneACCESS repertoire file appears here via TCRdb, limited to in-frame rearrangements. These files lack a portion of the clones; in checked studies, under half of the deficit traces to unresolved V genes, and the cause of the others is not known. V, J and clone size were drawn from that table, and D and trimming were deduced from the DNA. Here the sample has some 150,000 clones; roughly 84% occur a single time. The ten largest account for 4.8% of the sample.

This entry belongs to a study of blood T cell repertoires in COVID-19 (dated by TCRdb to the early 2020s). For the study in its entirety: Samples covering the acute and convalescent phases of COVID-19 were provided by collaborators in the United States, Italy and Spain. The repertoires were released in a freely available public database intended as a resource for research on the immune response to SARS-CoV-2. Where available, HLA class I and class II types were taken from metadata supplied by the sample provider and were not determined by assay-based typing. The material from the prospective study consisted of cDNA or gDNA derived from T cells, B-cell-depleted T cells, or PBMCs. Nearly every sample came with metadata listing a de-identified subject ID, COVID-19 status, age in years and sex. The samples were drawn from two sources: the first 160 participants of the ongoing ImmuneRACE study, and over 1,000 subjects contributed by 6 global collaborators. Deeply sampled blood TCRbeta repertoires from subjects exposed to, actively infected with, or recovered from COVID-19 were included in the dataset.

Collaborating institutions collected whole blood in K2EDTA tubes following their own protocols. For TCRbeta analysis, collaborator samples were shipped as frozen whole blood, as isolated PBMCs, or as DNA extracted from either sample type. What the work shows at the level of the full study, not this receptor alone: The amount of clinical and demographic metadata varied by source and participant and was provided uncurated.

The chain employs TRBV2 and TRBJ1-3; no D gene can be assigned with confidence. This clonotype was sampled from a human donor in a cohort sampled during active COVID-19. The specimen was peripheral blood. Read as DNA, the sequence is TGTGCCAGCAGTGCGACACCCTCTGGAAACACCATATATTTT. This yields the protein CASSATPSGNTIYF. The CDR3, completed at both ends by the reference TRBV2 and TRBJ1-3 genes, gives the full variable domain EPEVTQTPSHQVTQMGQEVILRCVPISNHLYFYWYRQILGQKVEFLVSFYNNEISEKSEIFDDQFSVERPDGSNFTLKIRSTKLEDSAMYFCASSATPSGNTIYFGEGSWLTVV.